The 22 T cell receptor beta chains below all came from one sample that was sequenced in a study of a mutant IDH1 vaccine in newly diagnosed glioma. Noted time point: week 23, last vaccination. Alongside topical imiquimod, each dose of vaccine comprised 300 ug of mutant IDH1 20-mer peptide. The table came from immunoSEQ multiplex PCR; TCRdb's copy has only in-frame clones and leaves some out. The table lists about 38,000 clones, approximately 80% of them singletons. No antigens are known for them. Sequencing was performed on PBMCs, taken from a glioma patient whose treatment included an IDH1 peptide vaccine. Every receptor here comes from a middle-aged man with glioma.

This clone turned up a few times. The chain couples TRBV5-6 to TRBJ1-1, with 7 bases identical to TRBD1. Germline lookup yields CDR1 SGHDT and CDR2 YYEEEE. This CDR3 has 12 amino acids. The V segment lost 4 bases and the J segment 7 bases; nucleotides outside the gene matches: 4. The CDR3 spells CASSATGVEAFF. CDR3 nucleotide sequence: TGTGCCAGCAGCGCCACAGGGGTTGAAGCTTTCTTT.

The genes are TRBV5-6 and TRBJ2-5, with D unresolved. The better agreement between TRBJ2-7 and the DNA end casts doubt on the J call. The V gene's germline CDR1 is SGHDT and CDR2 YYEEEE. This CDR3 comprises 13 residues. The DNA for the CDR3 is TGTGCCAGCACCCAGACTGTCTCCTACGAGCAGTACTTC. Residues: CASTQTVSYEQYF.

DNA for the CDR3: TGTGCCAGCAGCACTCCGGGACTAGCGGGGGGGGGCACAGATACGCAGTATTTT. Its translation is CASSTPGLAGGGTDTQYF. V is TRBV5-4 and J is TRBJ2-3; TRBD2 agrees at 16 bases. In germline, CDR1 is SGHNT, CDR2 YYREEE (reference sequence). The CDR3 totals 18 residues. The V and J ends lost 4 bases and 1 base, in that order; junction bases with no gene match: 6.

The chain has TRBV6-5 and TRBJ2-2, with 9 nucleotides matching TRBD1. V dropped 4 bases and J dropped 5; count of bases not matched to a gene: 8. This CDR3 is 16 amino acids long. Germline V CDR1 and CDR2: MNHEY, SVGAGI. DNA of the CDR3: TGTGCCAGCAGTTTACAACAGGGGGCGAGGACCGGGGAGCTGTTTTTT. This sequence encodes CASSLQQGARTGELFF.

The V and J genes are TRBV28 and TRBJ1-5; a weak D match, TRBD1 (5 bases). The germline V gene encodes CDR1 MDHEN and CDR2 SYDVKM. The CDR3 loop spans 15 amino acids. With 6 bases removed from V and 0 bases from J, the gap between germline ends came to 12 bases. CDR3 in amino acids: CASRLWGDSNQPQHF. The CDR3, as DNA: TGTGCCAGCAGGCTCTGGGGGGATAGCAATCAGCCCCAGCATTTT.

Comment on this clone: The sample has other DNA sequences that encode this CDR3 too. The chain combines TRBV19 with TRBJ2-7, with 7 bases identical to TRBD1. V gave up 4 bases and J gave up 3 bases; unmatched junction bases: 3. CDR1 is LNHDA, CDR2 SQIVND, per germline (reference sequence). The CDR3 is made up of 13 amino acids. The CDR3, as DNA: TGTGCCAGTAGTAGGGACAGATTCTACGAGCAGTACTTC. The encoded protein is CASSRDRFYEQYF.

The chain employs TRBV5-4 and TRBJ2-2; the D gene is possibly TRBD1 (6 bases). Trimming left V 4 bases short and J 4 bases short, with 11 bases between. CDR1 SGHNT and CDR2 YYREEE come from the germline V gene (reference sequence). The CDR3 spans 14 residues. The CDR3 spells CASSPQGITGELFF. CDR3 bases: TGTGCCAGCAGCCCCCAGGGGATCACCGGGGAGCTGTTTTTT.

The rearrangement joins TRBV6-1 to TRBJ1-1; D might be TRBD1 (6 bases). CDR3 length: 12 amino acids. V gave up 1 base and J gave up 14 bases, with 14 bases separating them. CDR1 and CDR2 from the germline V gene are MNHNS and SASEGT. The CDR3 nucleotides read TGTGCCAGCAGTGAAGGGGGGGCAGGGCAGTTCTTT. Residues: CASSEGGAGQFF.

This clone was counted only a few times. This chain joins TRBV20-1 and TRBJ1-4, with D unclear. CDR3 size: 11 residues. Germline loops: CDR1 DFQATT, CDR2 SNEGSKA (reference sequence). V lost 3 bases to trimming and J lost 7 bases, with 6 bases between them. CDR3 DNA sequence: TGCAGTGCTAGGGTGGGTGAAAAACTGTTTTTT. This encodes CSARVGEKLFF.

This clone came up once. The V call is TRBV15, the J call TRBJ1-1, with D perhaps TRBD1 (5 bases). With 0 bases removed from V and 4 bases from J, the gap between germline ends came to 18 bases. The CDR3 is 17 amino acids. Germline assignment: CDR1 LNHNV and CDR2 YYDKDF (reference sequence). CDR3 loop: CATSRDLVRGMSTEAFF. CDR3 coding DNA: TGTGCCACCAGCAGAGATTTGGTTAGGGGAATGAGCACTGAAGCTTTCTTT.

Within the sample, this clone is medium-sized. CDR3 protein: CASSQPYQPQHF. In nucleotides, the CDR3 is TGTGCCAGCAGTCAGCCGTATCAGCCCCAGCATTTT. The V and J genes are TRBV28 and TRBJ1-5; D not resolved. CDR1 and CDR2 from the germline V gene are MDHEN and SYDVKM. This CDR3 region has 12 residues. Trimming took off 5 bases at V and 5 bases at J, with 7 bases between the two ends. The entire variable domain, with the rest obtained from reference TRBV28 and TRBJ1-5, is as follows: DVKVTQSSRYLVKRTGEKVFLECVQDMDHENMFWYRQDPGLGLRLIYFSYDVKMKEKGDIPEGYSVSREKKERFSLILESASTNQTSMYLCASSQPYQPQHFGDGTRLSIL.

The rearrangement uses TRBV20-1 and TRBJ2-5, with D hard to call. Germline values: CDR1 DFQATT, CDR2 SNEGSKA (reference sequence). With 5 bases removed from V and 5 bases from J, the gap between germline ends came to 6 bases. This CDR3 is built from 10 residues. The CDR3 region is CSAVSETQYF. The CDR3 DNA sequence: TGCAGTGCTGTCAGCGAGACCCAGTACTTC.

Only one count was recorded for this clone. The chain employs TRBV7-9 and TRBJ1-5; the D gene is possibly TRBD1 (6 bases). CDR1 SEHNR and CDR2 FQNEAQ come from the germline V gene (reference sequence). This CDR3 comprises 14 residues. Trimming stripped 1 base from V and 6 bases from J, with 10 bases between. The chain's CDR3 is CASSLEQGFQPQHF. DNA for the CDR3: TGTGCCAGCAGCTTAGAACAGGGCTTTCAGCCCCAGCATTTT. Looking up the rest from reference TRBV7-9 and TRBJ1-5 gives the full variable domain: DTGVSQNPRHKITKRGQNVTFRCDPISEHNRLYWYRQTLGQGPEFLTYFQNEAQLEKSRLLSDRFSAERPKGSFSTLEIQRTEQGDSAMYLCASSLEQGFQPQHFGDGTRLSIL.

The chain joins TRBV13 to TRBJ2-1; D may be TRBD1 (5 bases). CDR3 size: 15 residues. Germline V gene lookup returns CDR1 PRHDT and CDR2 FYEKMQ (reference sequence). Trimming took 0 bases from V and 4 from J, leaving 10 bases between them. Written as DNA, the CDR3 is TGTGCCAGCAGCTTAGGAGTTAACAGGTACAATGAGCAGTTCTTC. Translation: CASSLGVNRYNEQFF.

The CDR3 spells CASASQYEQYF. CDR3 coding DNA: TGTGCCAGCGCTAGCCAATACGAGCAGTACTTC. The rearrangement uses TRBV28 and TRBJ2-7; TRBD2 is a possible D gene (5 bases). The CDR3 sequence is 11 residues long. Germline CDR1 and CDR2: MDHEN and SYDVKM. Trimming took off 8 bases at V and 4 bases at J, with 9 bases between the two ends.

This chain uses TRBV2 with TRBJ1-6; maybe TRBD1 (5 bases). This CDR3 is 16 amino acids long. Germline CDR1 SNHLY, CDR2 FYNNEI. Trimming removed 4 bases at V and 7 bases at J, with 17 bases between. The CDR3 sequence is CASSGAGRLGNSPLHF. The CDR3 bases are TGTGCCAGCAGTGGTGCAGGGCGCCTGGGCAATTCACCCCTCCACTTT.

A few counts support this clone. The chain has TRBV7-6 and TRBJ2-5; 13 bases map to TRBD2. With 0 bases clipped from V and 2 bases from J, the junction kept 6 bases outside the gene matches. Looked up from germline, CDR1 is SGHVS and CDR2 is FNYEAQ. The CDR3 spans 18 residues. The CDR3 DNA follows: TGTGCCAGCAGCTTAGCACTAGCGGGAGGGCCGGGGCAAGAGACCCAGTACTTC. Protein: CASSLALAGGPGQETQYF. Full variable domain (remainder filled in from reference TRBV7-6 and TRBJ2-5): GAGVSQSPRYKVTKRGQDVALRCDPISGHVSLYWYRQALGQGPEFLTYFNYEAQQDKSGLPNDRFSAERPEGSISTLTIQRTEQRDSAMYRCASSLALAGGPGQETQYFGPGTRLLVL.

The chain is built from TRBV18 and TRBJ2-7, with a weak D call TRBD2 (6 bases). The V end lost 2 bases, the J end lost 2 bases, and 10 bases lay between the germline ends. The CDR3 has 14 amino acids. Germline V gene data show CDR1 as KGHSH and CDR2 as LQKENI. The CDR3 is CASSPAGLAYEQYF. The CDR3 DNA follows: TGTGCCAGCTCACCAGCGGGGCTCGCCTACGAGCAGTACTTC.

The gene calls are TRBV6-6 and TRBJ1-5; D remains unclear. Germline V gives CDR1 MNHNY, CDR2 SVGAGI (reference sequence). With 6 bases removed from V and 2 bases from J, the gap between germline ends came to 11 bases. The CDR3 has 14 residues. CDR3 region: CASRTEKGNQPQHF. The CDR3 nucleotides are TGTGCCAGCAGAACAGAGAAAGGCAATCAGCCCCAGCATTTT.

The chain carries TRBV27 and TRBJ2-3; 11 bases map to TRBD2. The V gene end was trimmed by 5 bases and the J gene end by 4 bases; junction bases not matched to a gene: 11. The CDR3 runs 17 residues. Germline V gene lookup returns CDR1 MNHEY and CDR2 SMNVEV (reference sequence). CDR3 loop: CASSTKLAGGPADTQYF. CDR3 nucleotide sequence: TGTGCCAGCAGTACGAAATTAGCGGGAGGGCCCGCAGATACGCAGTATTTT.

The J gene is TRBJ2-3, the V gene TRBV13; 15 nucleotides align to TRBD2. The CDR3 is made up of 20 amino acids. CDR1 and CDR2 (germline): PRHDT, FYEKMQ (reference sequence). Trimming cost V 2 bases and J 3 bases; bases outside gene matches: 12. In nucleotides, the CDR3 is TGTGCCAGCAGCTTATACACCAGGACTAGCGGGAGGGCAGGAACAGATACGCAGTATTTT. Its protein is CASSLYTRTSGRAGTDTQYF.

Of note for this clone: The sample carries other DNA sequences with the same CDR3. The chain carries TRBV4-3 and TRBJ1-1; unclear D gene. The CDR3 spans 12 residues. V was trimmed by 4 bases and J by 7 bases, leaving 10 bases between them. The germline gives CDR1 LGHNA, CDR2 YSLEER. Written as DNA, the CDR3 is TGCGCCAGCAGCCGGGTCCAAGGTGAAGCTTTCTTT. It specifies CASSRVQGEAFF.